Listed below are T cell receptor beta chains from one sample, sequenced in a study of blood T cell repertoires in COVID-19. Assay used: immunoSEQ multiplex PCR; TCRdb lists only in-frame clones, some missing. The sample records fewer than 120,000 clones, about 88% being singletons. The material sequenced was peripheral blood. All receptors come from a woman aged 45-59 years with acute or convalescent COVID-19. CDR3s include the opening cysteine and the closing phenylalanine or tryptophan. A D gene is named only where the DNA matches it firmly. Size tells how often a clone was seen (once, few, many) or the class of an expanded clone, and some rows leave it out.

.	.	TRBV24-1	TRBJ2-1	CATSDLGEPEQFF	TGTGCCACCAGTGATTTGGGGGAGCCTGAGCAGTTCTTC
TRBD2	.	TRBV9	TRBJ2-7	CASSVEPAGAYEQYF	TGTGCCAGCAGCGTAGAGCCAGCGGGAGCCTACGAGCAGTACTTC
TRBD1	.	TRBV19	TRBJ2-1	CASRDSHSNEQFF	TGTGCCAGCCGGGACAGCCATTCCAATGAGCAGTTCTTC
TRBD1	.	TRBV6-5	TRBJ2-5	CASGSLGNRGETQYF	TGTGCCAGCGGATCCCTAGGGAACAGGGGGGAGACCCAGTACTTC
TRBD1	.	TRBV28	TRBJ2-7	CAARGQGSYEQYF	TGTGCCGCGCGGGGACAGGGGTCCTACGAGCAGTACTTC
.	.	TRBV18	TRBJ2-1	CASSPVQTGNEQFF	TGTGCCAGCTCACCAGTTCAAACGGGCAATGAGCAGTTCTTC
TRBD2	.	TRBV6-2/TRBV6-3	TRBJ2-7	CASSLSGTSVYEQYF	TGTGCCAGCAGCCTCTCCGGGACTAGCGTATACGAGCAGTACTTC
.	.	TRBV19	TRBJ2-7	CASRLTASSYEQYF	TGTGCCAGTAGGTTGACAGCTAGCTCCTACGAGCAGTACTTC
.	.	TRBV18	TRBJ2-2	CASSPLNSGELFF	TGTGCCAGCTCACCACTGAACTCCGGGGAGCTGTTTTTT
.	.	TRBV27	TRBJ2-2	CASRLWGDGELFF	TGTGCCAGCAGACTGTGGGGGGACGGGGAGCTGTTTTTT
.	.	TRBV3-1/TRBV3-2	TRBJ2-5	CASSTEIQETQYF	TGTGCCAGCAGTACAGAGATCCAAGAGACCCAGTACTTC
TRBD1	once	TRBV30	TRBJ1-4	CAWSLALGQGATNEKLFF	TGTGCCTGGAGTCTCGCCCTCGGACAGGGGGCAACTAATGAAAAACTGTTTTTT
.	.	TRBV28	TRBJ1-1	CASSTPSGGAEAFF	TGTGCCAGCAGCACTCCCTCCGGAGGAGCCGAAGCTTTCTTT
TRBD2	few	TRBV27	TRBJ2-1	CASSLGELAGRHEQFF	TGTGCCAGCAGTTTAGGGGAGCTAGCGGGAAGGCATGAGCAGTTCTTC
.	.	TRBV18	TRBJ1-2	CASSPRTALPTF	TGTGCCAGCTCACCAAGGACTGCGCTTCCCACCTTC
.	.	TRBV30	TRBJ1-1	CAWSVGSMNTEAFF	TGTGCCTGGAGTGTTGGGAGCATGAACACTGAAGCTTTCTTT
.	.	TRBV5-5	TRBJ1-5	CASSLTRNQPQHF	TGTGCCAGCAGCTTGACGCGTAATCAGCCCCAGCATTTT
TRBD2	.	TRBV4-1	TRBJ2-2	CASSQEASGRAGELFF	TGCGCCAGCAGCCAAGAGGCTAGCGGGAGGGCCGGGGAGCTGTTTTTT
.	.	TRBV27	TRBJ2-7	CASRRGTYEQYF	TGTGCCAGCAGGCGCGGTACCTACGAGCAGTACTTC
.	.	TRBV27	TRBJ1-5	CASSSSGWGNQPQHF	TGTGCCAGCAGTTCTAGTGGGTGGGGCAATCAGCCCCAGCATTTT
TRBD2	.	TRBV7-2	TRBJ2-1	CASSLGRTSGSNEQFF	TGTGCCAGCAGCTTAGGGAGGACTAGCGGGTCCAATGAGCAGTTCTTC
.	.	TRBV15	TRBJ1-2	CATSTGDGSYGYTF	TGTGCCACCAGCACGGGGGACGGCTCATATGGCTACACCTTC
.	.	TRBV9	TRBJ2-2	CASTWGGAQGTGELFF	TGTGCCAGCACCTGGGGGGGGGCGCAGGGCACCGGGGAGCTGTTTTTT
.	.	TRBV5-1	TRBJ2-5	CASSQGWGLQETQYF	TGCGCCAGCAGCCAAGGGTGGGGACTCCAAGAGACCCAGTACTTC
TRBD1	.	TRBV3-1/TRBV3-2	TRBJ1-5	CASSRGQPNNQPQHF	TGTGCCAGCAGTAGGGGACAGCCAAACAATCAGCCCCAGCATTTT
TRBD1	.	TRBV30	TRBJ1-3	CAWSVQGAMGNTIYF	TGTGCCTGGAGTGTACAGGGGGCGATGGGAAACACCATATATTTT
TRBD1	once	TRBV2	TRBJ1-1	CAASRDRGNTEAFF	TGTGCCGCATCCAGGGACAGGGGAAACACTGAAGCTTTCTTT
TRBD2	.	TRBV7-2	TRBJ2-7	CASSLMTPGLAGPYYEQYF	TGTGCCAGCAGCTTAATGACCCCGGGACTAGCGGGACCTTACTACGAGCAGTACTTC
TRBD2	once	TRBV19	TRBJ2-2	CASSLPGLASGELFF	TGTGCCAGTAGTTTACCGGGACTAGCGTCCGGGGAGCTGTTTTTT
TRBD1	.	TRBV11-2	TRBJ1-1	CASSATGGTEAFF	TGTGCCAGCAGCGCGACAGGGGGCACTGAAGCTTTCTTT
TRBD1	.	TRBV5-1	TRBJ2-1	CASSPGTGHEQFF	TGCGCCAGCAGCCCGGGGACAGGGCATGAGCAGTTCTTC
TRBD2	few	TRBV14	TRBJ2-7	CASSQAGTSGTYEQYF	TGTGCCAGCAGCCAAGCGGGGACTAGCGGAACCTACGAGCAGTACTTC
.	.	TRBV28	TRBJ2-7	CASRSRDKQYF	TGTGCCAGCAGGTCAAGGGACAAGCAGTACTTC
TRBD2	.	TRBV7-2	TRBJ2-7	CASSLGSSGRTTEQYF	TGTGCCAGCAGCTTAGGGTCTAGCGGGAGAACGACCGAGCAGTACTTC
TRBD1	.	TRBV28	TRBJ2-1	CAAQTGVNEQFF	TGTGCCGCCCAGACAGGGGTCAATGAGCAGTTCTTC
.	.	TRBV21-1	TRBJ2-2	CASSKGRLAGKIRGTGELFF	TGTGCCAGCAGCAAAGGCCGACTAGCGGGAAAGATCCGGGGCACCGGGGAGCTGTTTTTT
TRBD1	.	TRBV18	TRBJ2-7	CASSSGQGYEQYF	TGTGCCAGCTCATCAGGACAGGGTTACGAGCAGTACTTC
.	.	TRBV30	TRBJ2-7	CAWSVPTGWVHEQYF	TGTGCCTGGAGTGTACCCACAGGGTGGGTCCACGAGCAGTACTTC
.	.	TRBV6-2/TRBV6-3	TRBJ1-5	CASSYTGSNQPQHF	TGTGCCAGCAGTTATACCGGTAGCAATCAGCCCCAGCATTTT
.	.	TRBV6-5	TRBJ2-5	CASSLAGTLQETQYF	TGTGCCAGCAGTCTCGCCGGGACATTGCAAGAGACCCAGTACTTC
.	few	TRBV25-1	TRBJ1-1	CASREWTEAFF	TGTGCCAGCAGGGAGTGGACTGAAGCTTTCTTT
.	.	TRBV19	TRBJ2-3	CASSVYGKSTDTQYF	TGTGCCAGTAGTGTCTACGGGAAGAGCACAGATACGCAGTATTTT
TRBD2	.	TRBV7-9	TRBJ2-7	CASSPRTSYEQYF	TGTGCCAGCAGCCCCCGGACTAGCTACGAGCAGTACTTC
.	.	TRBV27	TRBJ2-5	CASRPAGSRETQYF	TGTGCCAGCAGGCCCGCGGGGTCCCGGGAGACCCAGTACTTC
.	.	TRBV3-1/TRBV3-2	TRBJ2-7	CASSQGRGVASSYEQYF	TGTGCCAGCAGCCAAGGGCGAGGCGTCGCGAGCTCCTACGAGCAGTACTTC
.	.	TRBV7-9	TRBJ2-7	CASSLELDHEQYF	TGTGCCAGCAGCTTAGAACTAGACCACGAGCAGTACTTC
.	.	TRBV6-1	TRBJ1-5	CASSEAGGRGVNQPQHF	TGTGCCAGCAGTGAAGCGGGCGGCAGGGGTGTGAATCAGCCCCAGCATTTT
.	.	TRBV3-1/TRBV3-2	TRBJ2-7	CASSQFLGQNYEQYF	TGTGCCAGCAGCCAGTTCTTGGGACAAAACTACGAGCAGTACTTC